Shown below are 5 T cell receptor beta chains from a single sample sequenced in a study of cytomegalovirus exposure and HLA in healthy donors. TCRdb's table, derived via immunoSEQ multiplex PCR, lists solely in-frame clones and lacks some. The sample has some 310,000 clones, over 75% seen once. Sequencing used PBMCs. These receptors all come from a man younger than 40 in good health and CMV-seronegative.

The genes are TRBV5-4 and TRBJ2-5; TRBD2 agrees at 7 bases. Germline CDR1 reads SGHNT; CDR2 reads YYREEE (reference sequence). Trimming removed 3 bases from V and 13 bases from J; junction bases left unmatched: 12. There are 13 residues in the CDR3. The CDR3 loop is CASSWDYTSPWYF. CDR3 coding DNA: TGTGCCAGCAGCTGGGACTATACTAGCCCTTGGTACTTC.

The CDR3 here is CASSKGTRPEGYEQYF. The CDR3 DNA reads as TGTGCCAGTAGTAAGGGTACGCGTCCCGAGGGATACGAGCAGTACTTC. This sequence joins TRBV19 and TRBJ2-7; D possibly corresponds to TRBD2 (5 bases). Between the trimmed V and J ends, which lost 4 bases and 4 bases, there was a span of 20 bases. CDR3 length: 16 amino acids. CDR1 and CDR2 from the germline V gene are LNHDA and SQIVND (reference sequence).

This clone was observed a single time. The V call is TRBV7-8, the J call TRBJ2-1; 15 nucleotides match TRBD2. Germline CDR1 is SGHVS and CDR2 is FQNEAQ. V gave up 6 bases and J gave up 5 bases; unmatched junction bases: 20. The CDR3 is 21 residues long. In DNA form, the CDR3 reads TGTGCCAGCAGTCACACCGGGACTAGCGGGGGGTTTCGTAAAAAGGACAATGAGCAGTTCTTC. It yields the protein CASSHTGTSGGFRKKDNEQFF.

The chain employs TRBV11-2 and TRBJ2-7; 12 bases fit TRBD1. The junction had 5 bases not matched to a gene; V was cut back by 5 bases and J by 6 bases. Germline V gene lookup returns CDR1 SGHAT and CDR2 FQNNGV. CDR3 length equals 14 residues. The CDR3 bases are TGTGCCAGCAGCAAACGGGACAGGGGGCTCGAGCAGTACTTC. Its translation: CASSKRDRGLEQYF.

This chain uses TRBV7-6 with TRBJ2-5, with 10 bases that match TRBD2. The junction had 8 bases not matched to a gene; V was cut back by 5 bases and J by 5 bases. The CDR3 is 15 residues long. Germline V CDR1 and CDR2: SGHVS, FNYEAQ. The chain's CDR3 is CASSLWETSGETQYF. CDR3 in DNA: TGTGCCAGCAGCCTATGGGAGACTAGCGGGGAGACCCAGTACTTC. Based on the CDR3 plus reference TRBV7-6 and TRBJ2-5, the full variable domain is GAGVSQSPRYKVTKRGQDVALRCDPISGHVSLYWYRQALGQGPEFLTYFNYEAQQDKSGLPNDRFSAERPEGSISTLTIQRTEQRDSAMYRCASSLWETSGETQYFGPGTRLLVL.